This TCR beta chain was sequenced during a study of T-cell reconstitution after alpha-beta-depleted transplantation in children (TCRdb year 2016). With respect to the entire study: T-cell immune reconstitution after TCRalphabeta/CD19-depleted allogeneic hematopoietic cell transplantation in children was quantitatively tracked in the study by means of TCR repertoire profiling.

Based on the germline V gene, the CDR1 and CDR2 sequences are SGHTA and FQGNSA. At the junction V is shortened by 3 bases and J by 3 bases; bases outside the gene matches: 7. Counted from cysteine to phenylalanine, this CDR3 has 15 amino acids. Only CDR3 DNA is held: 45 bases, read in frame from base 1. The method behind the library was PCR. The data were produced on an Illumina HiSeq 2500. TCR library preparation used molecular barcoding, with unique molecular identifiers applied to normalize quantification of the TCRbeta repertoire. TCRdb trimmed public reads at Q25 via fastp, called clones via MiXCR and kept in-frame beta chains. Every distinct CDR3 protein forms one entry, paired with its most common genes and DNA. A total of fewer than 700,000 distinct CDR3 sequences appear in this sample, roughly 13% of them only once. The ten largest clonotypes hold 2.2% of the sample. A remark on this clonotype: No cognate antigen has been identified for it. No per-base quality is available; no much larger clone lies one base away.

Beyond this particular receptor, the publication reports: Hyperexpanded clone frequencies declined over subsequent months; after one year, T-cell counts and TCRbeta diversity were mostly attributed to newly produced T cells. The high TCRbeta diversity at day 60 in some patients was ascribed to recipient T cells and intrathymic progenitors that had survived conditioning. About two months after transplant, the apparently early recovery of alphabetaT-cell counts reportedly depended on just several hundred clones that had expanded rapidly and came from non-depleted graft cells.

The intended sense of this specimen's treatment or condition label: allogeneic hematopoietic cell transplantation with graft depleted of TCRalphabeta T cells and CD19 B cells. The children who served as transplant recipients had been given grafts of TCRalphabeta/CD19-depleted allogeneic hematopoietic cells. The sequence derives from a male patient aged 10 to 17 who had a stem cell transplant for acute myeloid leukemia, so the T cells may come from the graft donor. The rearranged chain carries TRBV7-2 and TRBJ1-1; a stretch of 7 junction bases matches TRBD1. The sequencing used PBMCs, mostly from graft donor cells, collected 360 days after TCRalphabeta/CD19-depleted stem cell transplant. CDR3 protein: CASSLIWDSHTEAFF. The nucleotides are TGTGCCAGCAGCTTGATATGGGACAGCCACACTGAAGCTTTCTTT.